These T cell receptor beta chains were read from a single sample in a study of shared clonotypes between healthy human individuals. Sequencing used immunoSEQ multiplex PCR; TCRdb keeps in-frame clones, though not all of them. The sample yields under 850,000 clones, 80% to 95% seen once. The specimen sequenced was naive CD8+ T cells sorted from blood. Receptors originate from a man between 25 and 39 years old in good health. The CDR3 runs from the conserved cysteine through the conserved F or W. The D gene is left open where the match is weak. Only part of the rows carry a size: once, few, many, or a class if the clone is expanded.

v_call: TRBV28; clone_size: -; j_call: TRBJ2-1; d_call: TRBD2; cdr3_length: 18; cdr3_aa: CASSLDSVRLAGVGEQFF; cdr3_nt: TGTGCCAGCAGTTTAGATTCAGTTCGGCTAGCGGGAGTCGGTGAGCAGTTCTTC
v_call: TRBV5-6; clone_size: -; j_call: TRBJ2-1; d_call: TRBD2; cdr3_length: 12; cdr3_aa: CASSHTGLGQFF; cdr3_nt: TGTGCCAGCAGCCATACTGGACTAGGGCAGTTCTTC
v_call: TRBV7-9; clone_size: -; j_call: TRBJ1-1; d_call: -; cdr3_length: 16; cdr3_aa: CASSSSRSFGNTEAFF; cdr3_nt: TGTGCCAGCAGCTCGAGCCGGTCGTTTGGGAACACTGAAGCTTTCTTT
v_call: TRBV7-9; clone_size: -; j_call: TRBJ1-5; d_call: TRBD1; cdr3_length: 14; cdr3_aa: CASSLVGRGQPQHF; cdr3_nt: TGTGCCAGCAGCTTAGTAGGCAGGGGGCAGCCCCAGCATTTT
v_call: TRBV27; clone_size: -; j_call: TRBJ1-3; d_call: -; cdr3_length: 11; cdr3_aa: CASISGNTIYF; cdr3_nt: TGTGCCAGCATTTCGGGAAACACCATATATTTT
v_call: TRBV6-5; clone_size: -; j_call: TRBJ2-2; d_call: TRBD1; cdr3_length: 15; cdr3_aa: CASRGTVKNTGELFF; cdr3_nt: TGTGCCAGCAGAGGGACAGTAAAGAACACCGGGGAGCTGTTTTTT
v_call: TRBV5-4; clone_size: -; j_call: TRBJ2-7; d_call: TRBD1; cdr3_length: 14; cdr3_aa: CASSEDRGRYEQYF; cdr3_nt: TGTGCCAGCAGTGAAGACAGGGGGCGTTACGAGCAGTACTTC
v_call: TRBV6-5; clone_size: -; j_call: TRBJ2-1; d_call: -; cdr3_length: 15; cdr3_aa: CASSPLRSQNYEQFF; cdr3_nt: TGTGCCAGCAGTCCCCTCCGGTCCCAGAACTATGAGCAGTTCTTC
v_call: TRBV27; clone_size: -; j_call: TRBJ1-1; d_call: -; cdr3_length: 13; cdr3_aa: CASSLSGMTEAFF; cdr3_nt: TGTGCCAGCAGTTTGTCCGGAATGACTGAAGCTTTCTTT
v_call: TRBV7-2; clone_size: -; j_call: TRBJ2-5; d_call: -; cdr3_length: 12; cdr3_aa: CASSFGWETQYF; cdr3_nt: TGTGCCAGCAGCTTCGGGTGGGAGACCCAGTACTTC
v_call: TRBV5-5; clone_size: once; j_call: TRBJ2-7; d_call: -; cdr3_length: 15; cdr3_aa: CASSSGIGATYEQYF; cdr3_nt: TGTGCCAGCAGCTCGGGCATTGGGGCCACCTACGAGCAGTACTTC